This TCR beta chain comes out of a study of cytomegalovirus exposure and HLA in healthy donors (dated by TCRdb to about 2017). Some background on the complete study: According to a later analysis, the 100 to 150 validation repertoires were produced on the same platform as the 666 repertoires of the first cohort. In addition to the first cohort of several hundred subjects, a separate validation cohort of 120 different subjects was used. To predict cytomegalovirus infection status, the study brought together high-throughput TCR immunosequencing, statistical association of individual TCRs with disease status, and machine learning. The study aimed to test whether cataloging public T cell receptors could reveal signatures of past pathogen exposure.

In the case of this clone: Its specific antigen is unknown. There are no base qualities to consult, and no much larger clone falls within one base.

General conclusions and limits of the study: A later analysis found that TCRs clustered in the first cohort also tended to co-occur in the roughly 120 validation repertoires, with 94% of cluster scores above 0. All 110 or so repertoires were used to score co-occurrence in the validation cohort in a later analysis, because that analysis had no HLA typing for the cohort. A few of the identified cytomegalovirus-associated TCR beta chains were confirmed in vitro to be specific for cytomegalovirus antigens. The authors suggested that the approach could potentially be generalized to other disease states and immunological phenotypes. The study gave a list of about 150 TCR beta chains associated with cytomegalovirus. Across donors, most TCR sequences were observed very rarely, whereas some public TCRs were present in many individuals. In both the original and validation cohorts, the classifier was reported to diagnose cytomegalovirus status with high specificity and sensitivity.

Via the germline V gene (reference sequence), CDR1 is MNHEY and CDR2 SMNVEV. V sheds 1 base and J sheds 3 bases, leaving 9 bases between their ends. The CDR3 starts with the cysteine, ends with the phenylalanine, and has 14 residues. Only CDR3 DNA is held: 42 bases, read in frame from base 1. Library creation used the immunoSEQ multiplex PCR assay. As for how the authors treated the data: A statistical classification framework was built to diagnose cytomegalovirus status from the catalog of TCR beta chain sequences. TCRdb stores this immuneACCESS table with in-frame sequences only. Part of the clones is absent; in the studies checked, under half of the shortfall reflects unresolved V genes, and no reason is known for the rest. V and J calls and clone size are given by that table; D and trimming were obtained from the DNA. Within this sample are 130,000 to 150,000 clones, with roughly 89% of them counted one time only. Clones ranked in the top ten supply roughly 9.2% of the sample.

The donors were included in the validation cohort of 100 to 150 subjects, a group kept apart from the roughly 730-subject first cohort. The V and J segments used are TRBV27 and TRBJ2-5; the D gene is perhaps TRBD2, on 5 matching bases. The sample was PBMCs. This receptor was obtained from a young woman in good health and CMV-seropositive. The CDR3 amino acid sequence is: CASSLFPGEETQYF. The sequenced DNA is TGTGCCAGCAGTTTATTCCCCGGGGAAGAGACCCAGTACTTC.